The present T cell receptor (beta chain) was sequenced within a study of blood T cell repertoires in COVID-19 (dated by TCRdb to about 2020). About the study as a whole: The collaborator samples originated in the United States, Italy and Spain and spanned the acute and convalescent phases of COVID-19. The prospective study material was composed of cDNA or gDNA derived from T cells, B-cell-depleted T cells, or PBMCs. Deeply sampled blood TCRbeta repertoires from subjects exposed to, actively infected with, or recovered from COVID-19 were included in the dataset. The repertoires were made available in a free public database intended to serve as a resource for research on the immune response to SARS-CoV-2. The samples were drawn from two sources: the first 160 participants of the ongoing ImmuneRACE study, and 950 to 1,500 subjects contributed by 6 global collaborators. Sample metadata almost always included a de-identified subject ID, COVID-19 status, age in years and sex. Where available, HLA class I and class II types were taken from metadata supplied by the sample provider and were not determined by assay-based typing.

The immunoSEQ Assay, a bias-controlled multiplex PCR, was used to amplify TCRbeta CDR3 regions from genomic DNA. For the original study's pipeline: The number of nucleated cells in each sample was estimated by amplification of reference gene primers within the assay. To quantify the absolute abundance of each unique TCRbeta CDR3 rearrangement, sequence reads were collapsed and filtered. For each sample, productive Simpson clonality was calculated as the square root of Simpson's diversity index over productive rearrangements. Entries here come from immuneACCESS through TCRdb and include only in-frame sequences with V and J called. Some clones fail to appear in such tables; in the studies checked, an unresolved V gene covers under half of the shortfall, and the cause of the remainder is unknown. Clone size and V and J calls were adopted from that table, with D and trimming inferred from the DNA. This sample gives hundreds of thousands of clones in total; just under 85% of them show up just once. Roughly 10% of the sample is held by the ten biggest clonotypes.

Results the study describes overall, beyond this receptor: Clinical and demographic metadata were provided uncurated, with the amount varying by source and participant.

The CDR3 holds 14 amino acids from the cysteine to the phenylalanine. The kept DNA is CDR3 alone, 42 bases in frame from the first base. The germline V gene encodes CDR1 LNHDA and CDR2 SQIVND (reference sequence). Unmatched junction bases come to 9, with V trimmed by 6 bases and J by 6 bases. Whole blood was collected in K2EDTA tubes by collaborating institutions according to the institutions' own protocols. For TCRbeta analysis, collaborator samples were shipped as frozen whole blood, as isolated PBMCs, or as DNA extracted from either sample type. Comments on this clone: The antigen this receptor binds is unknown. One base away there is no much larger clone; base qualities are not given.

The chain couples TRBV19 to TRBJ1-2; 8 central bases correspond to TRBD1. This TCR was recovered from a man aged 80 or over with acute or convalescent COVID-19. The sequencing sample was made of peripheral blood. The encoded CDR3 is CASSPRGPNDGYTF. The nucleotide sequence reads as follows: TGTGCCAGTAGCCCCAGGGGGCCTAATGATGGCTACACCTTC.